The source of this T cell receptor (beta chain) is a study of STAT5B mutations in CD4+ large granular lymphocyte leukemia (dated by TCRdb to the early 2020s). General notes on the study: Among healthy controls, the CDR3 'QG' motif was associated with a particular HLA allele. The study compared the TCRbeta repertoires of patients with CD4+ T-cell large granular lymphocyte leukemia against the TCRbeta repertoires of healthy blood donors. Flow cytometry performed on FACSCanto II or FACSVerse showed that the purified fractions had more than 95% purity among lymphocytes. Overall study results and their limits: Data were not HLA-matched; higher clonality in CD4+ versus CD8+ T-LGLL could reflect the relatively small sample size. Main leukemic clonotypes were private to each patient, although roughly 26% of the main leukemic clonotypes were found at low frequency in the non-leukemic repertoires of other patients. CD4-sorted patient repertoires appeared more clonal than healthy CD4+ repertoires, and this difference persisted after removing the putative leukemic clones. TRBV06-family usage was enriched among the top patient clones (8/27) compared with healthy controls (2/35).

The healthy control group was made up of around 40 blood donors, and the Finnish Red Cross blood service supplied their buffy coats. All TCR-sequenced material derived from peripheral blood: patient blood samples and healthy donor buffy coats. Peripheral blood mononuclear cells were isolated by Ficoll-Hypaque gradient centrifugation. CD4+ cells were purified magnetically from the buffy coats of healthy controls. The Gentra Puregene Cell and Tissue kit was used for genomic DNA extraction, and quantification was performed on a Qubit 2.0 fluorometer. The germline ends are 13 bases apart after V is trimmed by 5 bases and J by 2 bases. From its cysteine to its phenylalanine, the CDR3 spans 14 amino acids. This entry keeps only the CDR3 DNA: 42 bases, framed from base 1. The germline V gene specifies SGHRS as CDR1 and YFSETQ as CDR2. TCRbeta rearrangements were sequenced from genomic DNA using the immunoSEQ assay at survey resolution. Turning to the authors' computational methods: A lowest detectable productive clonotype frequency of 2.59 x 10-5 was observed in the TCR sequencing data. Analyses included only productive TCRbeta rearrangements, meaning complete and in-frame sequences. Sample clonality was computed as Simpson clonality in the immunoSEQ Analyzer version 3.0. Based on frequency, clones were grouped as very rare, small, medium, large (1-20%) or hyperexpanded (>20%). Generation probabilities were estimated with OLGA 1.2.3, V-gene circos plots were made with VDJtools, specificities were looked up in VDJdb, and CDR3 motifs were identified with GLIPH. TCRdb holds this immuneACCESS table with in-frame rearrangements only. Some clones are missing; in checked studies, unresolved V genes explain under half, and the rest has no known cause. Clonal size and the V and J genes are those of that table, whereas D and trimming came from the DNA. A total of around 30,000 clones appear in this sample, roughly four fifths of them only once. Clones ranked in the top ten supply approximately 0.29% of the sample.

In regard to this clone: The antigen it recognizes is unknown. No much larger clone exists at a distance of one base, and base qualities are not known.

Sequenced: CD4+ T cells from blood buffy coats. The clonotype was recovered from a human donor in good health. The sequence links TRBV5-1 to TRBJ1-2; 6 matching bases give a weak D call of TRBD1. The nucleotides read TGCGCCAGCAGGGTGATCAGGGGAAACTATGGCTACACCTTC. Its translation is CASRVIRGNYGYTF.